These T cell receptor beta chains were read from a single sample in a study of blood T cells in healthy people across ages. MiXCR, applied by TCRdb to the 5' RACE reads, yields one record per CDR3 protein. The data contain over 1,500,000 distinct CDR3 sequences, 39% of them singletons. Source material: blood. These receptor sequences come from a human donor in good health. The CDR3 runs from the conserved cysteine through the conserved F or W. D genes are given only for firm matches. Clone size, where shown, is once, few, many, or a class for clones that have expanded.

.	few	TRBV6-2/TRBV6-3	TRBJ1-2	TGTGCCAGCAGTTGGGCGGGCGATGGCTACACCTTC	CASSWAGDGYTF
.	many	TRBV5-5	TRBJ2-7	TGTGCCAGCAGCGGGTCCAGCTCCTACGAGCAGTACTTC	CASSGSSSYEQYF
.	.	TRBV11-3	TRBJ1-5	TGTGCCAGCAGCTTCCGAGTAGACCCCGAGAGGGGGGGGAATCAGCCCCAGCATTTT	CASSFRVDPERGGNQPQHF
.	.	TRBV7-2	TRBJ2-3	TGTGCCAGCAGCTTACAGACCGCCCGCACAGATACGCAGTATTTT	CASSLQTARTDTQYF
TRBD1	.	TRBV7-9	TRBJ2-7	TGTGCCAGCAGCTTCAACTTGGCAACAGGGGACTACGAGCAGTACTTC	CASSFNLATGDYEQYF
.	many	TRBV5-1	TRBJ2-6	TGCGCCACCCGGGGAGATCGGGGCTCTGGGGCCAACGTCCTGACTTTC	CATRGDRGSGANVLTF
TRBD2	.	TRBV27	TRBJ2-5	TGTGCCAGCAGTCCTGGGACTAGAGGGGAAGAAGAGACCCAGTACTTC	CASSPGTRGEEETQYF
.	.	TRBV29-1	TRBJ2-1	TGCAGCGTTGAAGGGAGCGGCGGGCAGTTCTTC	CSVEGSGGQFF
TRBD1	.	TRBV7-8	TRBJ1-4	TGTGCCAGCAGCACCAGCCCACCGGGACAGGGTGTCAAAAATCTGTTTTTT	CASSTSPPGQGVKNLFF
.	.	TRBV6-6	TRBJ2-7	TGTGCCAGCAGTTACGGACAGCACTACGAGCAGTACTTC	CASSYGQHYEQYF
TRBD2	many	TRBV5-1	TRBJ2-1	TGCGCCAGCAGCTTACCTCTAGCGGGGAGCTCCTACAATGAGCAGTTCTTC	CASSLPLAGSSYNEQFF
TRBD2	.	TRBV2	TRBJ2-5	TGTGCCAGCAGGGGACTAGCGCAAGAGACCCAGTACTTC	CASRGLAQETQYF
.	.	TRBV5-1	TRBJ2-3	TGCGCCAGCAGCTTCCGTCCCTCAGCGGGCCGCACAGATACGCAGTATTTT	CASSFRPSAGRTDTQYF
.	.	TRBV6-2/TRBV6-3	TRBJ2-1	TGTGCCAGCAGTCTCCGACTCATAAATGAGCAGTTCTTC	CASSLRLINEQFF
TRBD1	few	TRBV27	TRBJ2-1	TGTGCCAGCAGTTTAGCCGAGGGGGCGGGTAATGAGCAGTTCTTC	CASSLAEGAGNEQFF
.	.	TRBV7-3	TRBJ2-5	TGTGCCAGCAAAGACCGGGTCTTCCAAGAGACCCAGTACTTC	CASKDRVFQETQYF
.	.	TRBV28	TRBJ1-2	TGTGCCGGGGGACGACAGGCGGCTGGCTACACCTTC	CAGGRQAAGYTF
TRBD2	few	TRBV4-3	TRBJ2-5	TGCGCCAGCAGCAAATCACTAGCGGGGGGGCGGGCGGAGACCCAGTACTTC	CASSKSLAGGRAETQYF
TRBD1	.	TRBV5-1	TRBJ2-4	TGCGCCAGCAGCTTGTTACAGGGGGAAAACATTCAGTACTTC	CASSLLQGENIQYF
.	.	TRBV7-2	TRBJ2-3	TGTGCCAGCAGCTCTTACTCAGATACGCAGTATTTT	CASSSYSDTQYF
.	.	TRBV6-2/TRBV6-3	TRBJ2-4	TGTGCCAGCAGTTCCGCGGGTAGGGACATTCAGTACTTC	CASSSAGRDIQYF
.	.	TRBV6-1	TRBJ1-5	TGTGCCAGCAGTGACAAGGGGGGAAGCAATCAGCCCCAGCATTTT	CASSDKGGSNQPQHF
.	.	TRBV6-4	TRBJ2-3	TGTGCCAGCAGCCTCAAGACTAGTAAAAGCACAGATACGCAGTATTTT	CASSLKTSKSTDTQYF
.	.	TRBV29-1	TRBJ2-7	TGCAGCGTGTTCGACAGCTCCGGGTACGAGCAGTACTTC	CSVFDSSGYEQYF
TRBD2	few	TRBV5-4	TRBJ2-3	TGTGCCAGCAGCTTTGGACTAGTCCCGCCAGATACGCAGTATTTT	CASSFGLVPPDTQYF
.	.	TRBV20-1	TRBJ1-5	TGCAGTGCTAGAGGACAGCAGAATCAGCCCCAGCATTTT	CSARGQQNQPQHF
.	.	TRBV2	TRBJ2-7	TGTGCCAGCAGTTACGGGGCTTACGCATACGAGCAGTACTTC	CASSYGAYAYEQYF
TRBD1	.	TRBV12-3/TRBV12-4	TRBJ2-1	TGTGCCAGCAGTTTAAGGGACAGGGGGAAGGGCAATGAGCAGTTCTTC	CASSLRDRGKGNEQFF
TRBD1	few	TRBV4-3	TRBJ1-6	TGCGCCAGCAGCCCCATGGTAGGGGGCCAAGATTCACCCCTCCACTTT	CASSPMVGGQDSPLHF
TRBD1	.	TRBV3-1	TRBJ2-7	TGTGCCAGCAGCCAACTTCGGACAGGGGGCAGCGAGCAGTACTTC	CASSQLRTGGSEQYF
.	.	TRBV5-6	TRBJ1-5	TGTGCCAGCAGCTTGGGGTCTACTCAGCCCCAGCATTTT	CASSLGSTQPQHF
TRBD1	.	TRBV4-3	TRBJ1-4	TGCGCCAGCAGCCAAGGGTGGACAGGGAGGGAAAAACTGTTTTTT	CASSQGWTGREKLFF
TRBD2	few	TRBV7-2	TRBJ2-5	TGTGCCAGCAGCACGAGCGGCGGGGGGGCCACAGAGACCCAGTACTTC	CASSTSGGGATETQYF